Sequencing of this T cell receptor beta chain was carried out in a study of T cells in Graves' hyperthyroidism and ophthalmopathy. General study points: Blood also carried most thyroid clonotypes expanded above 0.001. Progression to ophthalmopathy was predicted a median of roughly 6.5 months early.

This clonotype was detected only a few times. Its matching antigen is unknown. The CDR3 covers 14 residues. Germline CDR1 MGHDK, CDR2 SYGVNS. V lost 4 bases and J 1 base, leaving 10 bases between the germline ends. The TCR beta CDR3 regions underwent amplification using RNA transcripts as the source. The HTBI primer set drove a first-round RT-PCR of the TCR CDR3. TCRdb passed the multiplex PCR reads through MiXCR, listing each CDR3 protein once. The sample holds about 570,000 distinct CDR3 sequences, around 15% seen once. The sequencing input was blood. The gene calls are TRBV25-1 and TRBJ1-2; D uncertain. The TCR originated in a woman aged 40 to 50 with Graves' hyperthyroidism. In DNA form, the CDR3 reads TGTGCCAGCAGTGTGCCCCAGAGTAACTATGGCTACACCTTC. Translating gives CASSVPQSNYGYTF.